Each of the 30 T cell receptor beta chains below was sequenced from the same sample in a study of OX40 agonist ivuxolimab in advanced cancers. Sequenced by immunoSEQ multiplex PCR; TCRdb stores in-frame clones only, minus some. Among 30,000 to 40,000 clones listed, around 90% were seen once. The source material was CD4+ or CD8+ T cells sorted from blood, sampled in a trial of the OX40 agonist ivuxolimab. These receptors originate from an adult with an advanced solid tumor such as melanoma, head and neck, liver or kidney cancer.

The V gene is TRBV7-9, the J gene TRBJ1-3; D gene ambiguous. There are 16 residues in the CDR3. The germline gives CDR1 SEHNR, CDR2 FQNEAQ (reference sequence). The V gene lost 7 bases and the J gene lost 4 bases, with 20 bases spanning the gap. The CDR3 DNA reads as TGTGCCAGCACGGCGTATGGAATCCCAGTCGGAAACACCATATATTTT. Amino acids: CASTAYGIPVGNTIYF.

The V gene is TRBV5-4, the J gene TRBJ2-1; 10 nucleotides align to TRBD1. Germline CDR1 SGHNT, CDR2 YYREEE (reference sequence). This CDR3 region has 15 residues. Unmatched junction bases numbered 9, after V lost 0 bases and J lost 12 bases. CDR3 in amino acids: CASSLGSGQGEVQFF. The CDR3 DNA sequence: TGTGCCAGCAGCTTGGGTAGCGGACAGGGGGAGGTGCAGTTCTTC.

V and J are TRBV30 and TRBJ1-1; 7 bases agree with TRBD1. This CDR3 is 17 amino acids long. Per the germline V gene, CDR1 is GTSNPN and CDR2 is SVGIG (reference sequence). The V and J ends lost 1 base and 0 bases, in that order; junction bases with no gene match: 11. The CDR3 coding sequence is TGTGCCTGGAGTGCCCACAGGGGAGGTGGAATGAACACTGAAGCTTTCTTT. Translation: CAWSAHRGGGMNTEAFF.

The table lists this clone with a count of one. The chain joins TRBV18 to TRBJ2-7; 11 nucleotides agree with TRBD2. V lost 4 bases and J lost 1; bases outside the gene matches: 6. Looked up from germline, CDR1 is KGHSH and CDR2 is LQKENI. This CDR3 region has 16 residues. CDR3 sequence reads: CASSHAGTSGSYEQYF. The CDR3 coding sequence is TGTGCCAGCTCACACGCCGGGACTAGCGGATCCTACGAGCAGTACTTC. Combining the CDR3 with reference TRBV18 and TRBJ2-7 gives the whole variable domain NAGVMQNPRHLVRRRGQEARLRCSPMKGHSHVYWYRQLPEEGLKFMVYLQKENIIDESGMPKERFSAEFPKEGPSILRIQQVVRGDSAAYFCASSHAGTSGSYEQYFGPGTRLTVT.

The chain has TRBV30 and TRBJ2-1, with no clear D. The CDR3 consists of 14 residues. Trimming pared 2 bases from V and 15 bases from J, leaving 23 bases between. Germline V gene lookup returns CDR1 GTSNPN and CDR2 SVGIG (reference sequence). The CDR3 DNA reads TGTGCCTGGAGTTTAATATCAGGTGTGGGTCAGGCGTTCTTC. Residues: CAWSLISGVGQAFF.

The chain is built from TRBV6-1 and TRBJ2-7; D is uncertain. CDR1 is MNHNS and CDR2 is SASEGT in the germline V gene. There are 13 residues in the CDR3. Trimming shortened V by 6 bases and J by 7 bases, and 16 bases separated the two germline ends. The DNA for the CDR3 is TGTGCCAGCAGCGGAACGCGCTCCGTGGAGCAGTACTTC. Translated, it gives CASSGTRSVEQYF.

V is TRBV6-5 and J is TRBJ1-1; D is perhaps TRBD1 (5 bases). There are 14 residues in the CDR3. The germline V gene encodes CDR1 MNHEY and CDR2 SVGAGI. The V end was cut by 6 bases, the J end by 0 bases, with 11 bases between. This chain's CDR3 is CASRTTGLNTEAFF. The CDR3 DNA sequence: TGTGCCAGCAGGACTACAGGATTGAACACTGAAGCTTTCTTT.

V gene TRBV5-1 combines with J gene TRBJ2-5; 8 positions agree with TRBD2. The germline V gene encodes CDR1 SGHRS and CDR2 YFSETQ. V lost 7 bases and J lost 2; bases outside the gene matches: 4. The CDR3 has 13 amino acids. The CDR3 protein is CASHLAGQETQYF. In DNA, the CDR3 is TGCGCCAGCCACTTAGCGGGACAAGAGACCCAGTACTTC.

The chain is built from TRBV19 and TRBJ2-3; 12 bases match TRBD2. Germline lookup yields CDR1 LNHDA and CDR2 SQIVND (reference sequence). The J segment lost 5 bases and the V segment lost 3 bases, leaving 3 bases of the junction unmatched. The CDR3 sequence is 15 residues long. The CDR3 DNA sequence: TGTGCCAGTAGTATCCCGGGACTAGCGGGAGATACGCAGTATTTT. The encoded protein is CASSIPGLAGDTQYF.

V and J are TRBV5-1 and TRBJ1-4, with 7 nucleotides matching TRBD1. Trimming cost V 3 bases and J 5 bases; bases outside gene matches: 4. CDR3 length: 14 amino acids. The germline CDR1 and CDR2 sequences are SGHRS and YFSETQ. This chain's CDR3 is CASSSQGVNEKLFF. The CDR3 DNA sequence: TGCGCCAGCAGCTCCCAGGGGGTGAATGAAAAACTGTTTTTT.

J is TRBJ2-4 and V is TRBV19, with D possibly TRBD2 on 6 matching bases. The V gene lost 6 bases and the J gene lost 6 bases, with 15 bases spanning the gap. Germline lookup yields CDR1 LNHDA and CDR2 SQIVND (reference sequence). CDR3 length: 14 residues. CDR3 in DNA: TGTGCCAGTAGAAGGCTAGCGAACGGAAACATTCAGTACTTC. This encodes CASRRLANGNIQYF.

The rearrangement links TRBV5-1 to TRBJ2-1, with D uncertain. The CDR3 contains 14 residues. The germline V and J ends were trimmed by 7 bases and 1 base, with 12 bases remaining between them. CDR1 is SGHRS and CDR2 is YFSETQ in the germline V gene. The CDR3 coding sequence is TGCGCCAGCGGTGAGACACCTTCCTACAATGAGCAGTTCTTC. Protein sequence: CASGETPSYNEQFF. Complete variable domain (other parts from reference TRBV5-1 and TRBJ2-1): KAGVTQTPRYLIKTRGQQVTLSCSPISGHRSVSWYQQTPGQGLQFLFEYFSETQRNKGNFPGRFSGRQFSNSRSEMNVSTLELGDSALYLCASGETPSYNEQFFGPGTRLTVL.

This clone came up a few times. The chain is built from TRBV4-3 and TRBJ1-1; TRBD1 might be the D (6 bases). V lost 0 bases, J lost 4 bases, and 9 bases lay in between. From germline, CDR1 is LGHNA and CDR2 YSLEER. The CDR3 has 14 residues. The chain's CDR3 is CASSQDRGITEAFF. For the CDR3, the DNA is TGCGCCAGCAGCCAAGACAGGGGAATCACTGAAGCTTTCTTT.

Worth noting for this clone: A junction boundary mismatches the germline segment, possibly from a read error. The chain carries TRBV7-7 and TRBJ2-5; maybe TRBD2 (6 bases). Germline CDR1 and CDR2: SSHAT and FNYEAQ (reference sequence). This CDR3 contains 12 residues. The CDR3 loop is CASSLAPRGKYF. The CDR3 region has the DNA TGTGCTAGCAGCTTAGCGCCCCGGGGGAAGTACTTC. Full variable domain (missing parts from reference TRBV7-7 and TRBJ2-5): GAGVSQSPRYKVTKRGQDVTLRCDPISSHATLYWYQQALGQGPEFLTYFNYEAQPDKSGLPSDRFSAERPEGSISTLTIQRTEQRDSAMYRCASSLAPRGKYFGPGTRLLVL.

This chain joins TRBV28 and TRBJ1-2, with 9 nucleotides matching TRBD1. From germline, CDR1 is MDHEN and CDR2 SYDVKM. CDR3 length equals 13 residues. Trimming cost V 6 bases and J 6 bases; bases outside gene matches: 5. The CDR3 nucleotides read TGTGCCAGCAGGGTCGGACAGGGGAATGGCTACACCTTC. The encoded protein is CASRVGQGNGYTF.

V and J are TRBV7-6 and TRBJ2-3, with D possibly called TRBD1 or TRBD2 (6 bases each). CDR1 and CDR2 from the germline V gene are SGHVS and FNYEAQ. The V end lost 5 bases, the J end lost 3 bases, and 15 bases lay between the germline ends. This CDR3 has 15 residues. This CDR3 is CASSGGGVGTDTQYF. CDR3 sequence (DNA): TGTGCCAGCAGCGGGGGCGGGGTAGGGACAGATACGCAGTATTTT.

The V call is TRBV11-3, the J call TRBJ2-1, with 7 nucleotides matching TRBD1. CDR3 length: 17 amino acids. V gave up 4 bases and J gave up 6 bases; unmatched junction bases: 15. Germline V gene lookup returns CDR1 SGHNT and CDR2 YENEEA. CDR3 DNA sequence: TGTGCCAGCAGCTCCTACCCCCTTCGACAGGGACGCAATGAGCAGTTCTTC. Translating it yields CASSSYPLRQGRNEQFF. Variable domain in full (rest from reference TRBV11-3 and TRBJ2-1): EAGVVQSPRYKIIEKKQPVAFWCNPISGHNTLYWYLQNLGQGPELLIRYENEEAVDDSQLPKDRFSAERLKGVDSTLKIQPAELGDSAVYLCASSSYPLRQGRNEQFFGPGTRLTVL.

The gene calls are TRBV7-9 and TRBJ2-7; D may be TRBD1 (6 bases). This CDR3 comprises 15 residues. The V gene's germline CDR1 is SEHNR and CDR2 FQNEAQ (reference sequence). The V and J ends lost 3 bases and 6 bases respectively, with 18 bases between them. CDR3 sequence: CASSFEITGFGEQYF. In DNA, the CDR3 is TGTGCCAGCAGCTTCGAAATAACAGGGTTCGGCGAGCAGTACTTC.

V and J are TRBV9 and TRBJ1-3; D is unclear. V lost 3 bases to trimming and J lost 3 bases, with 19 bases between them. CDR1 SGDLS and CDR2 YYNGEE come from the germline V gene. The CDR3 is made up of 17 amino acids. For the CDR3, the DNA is TGTGCCAGCAGCGCCCGCCCATGGAAGGGCGTTGGAAACACCATATATTTT. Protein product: CASSARPWKGVGNTIYF.

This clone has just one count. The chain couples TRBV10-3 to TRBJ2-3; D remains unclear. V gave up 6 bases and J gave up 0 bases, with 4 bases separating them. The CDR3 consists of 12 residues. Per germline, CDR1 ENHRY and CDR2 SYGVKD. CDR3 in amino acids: CAIRDSTDTQYF. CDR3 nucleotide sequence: TGTGCCATCAGGGATAGCACAGATACGCAGTATTTT.

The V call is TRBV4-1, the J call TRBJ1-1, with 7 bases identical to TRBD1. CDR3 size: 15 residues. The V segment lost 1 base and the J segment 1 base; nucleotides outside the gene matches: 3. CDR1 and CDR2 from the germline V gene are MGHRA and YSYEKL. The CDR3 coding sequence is TGCGCCAGCAGCCAAGGACAGGGTCCGAACACTGAAGCTTTCTTT. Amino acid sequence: CASSQGQGPNTEAFF.

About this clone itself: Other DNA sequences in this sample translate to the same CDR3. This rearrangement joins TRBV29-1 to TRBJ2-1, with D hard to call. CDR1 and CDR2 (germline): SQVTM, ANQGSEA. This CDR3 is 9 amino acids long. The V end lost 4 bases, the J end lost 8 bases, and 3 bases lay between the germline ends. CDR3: CSVGYEQFF. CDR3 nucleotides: TGCAGCGTTGGTTATGAGCAGTTCTTC.

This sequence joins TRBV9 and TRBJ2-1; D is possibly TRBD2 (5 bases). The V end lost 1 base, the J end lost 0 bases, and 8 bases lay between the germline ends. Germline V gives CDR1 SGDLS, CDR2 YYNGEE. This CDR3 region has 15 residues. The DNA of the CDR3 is TGTGCCAGCAGCGTAACTGGGAGCTCCTACAATGAGCAGTTCTTC. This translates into CASSVTGSSYNEQFF.

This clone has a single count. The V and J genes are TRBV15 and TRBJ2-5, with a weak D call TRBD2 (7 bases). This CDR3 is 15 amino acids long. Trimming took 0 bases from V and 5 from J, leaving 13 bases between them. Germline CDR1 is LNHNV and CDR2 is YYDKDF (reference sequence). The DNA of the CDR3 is TGTGCCACCAGCAGAGATTGGGGGGGCGGGGAGACCCAGTACTTC. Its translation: CATSRDWGGGETQYF.

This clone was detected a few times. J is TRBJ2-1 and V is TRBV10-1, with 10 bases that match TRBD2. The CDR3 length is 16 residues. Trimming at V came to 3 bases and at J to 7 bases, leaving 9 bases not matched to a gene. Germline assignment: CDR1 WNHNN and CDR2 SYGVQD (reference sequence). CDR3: CASSEDGLAGVNEQFF. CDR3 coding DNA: TGCGCCAGCAGTGAAGATGGGCTAGCGGGAGTGAATGAGCAGTTCTTC.

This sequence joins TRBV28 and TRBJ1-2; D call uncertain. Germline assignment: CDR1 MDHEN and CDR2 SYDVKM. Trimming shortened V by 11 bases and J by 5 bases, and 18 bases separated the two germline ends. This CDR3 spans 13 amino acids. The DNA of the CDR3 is TGTGCCGCCCGGACGTACAGCGAATATGGCTACACCTTC. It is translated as CAARTYSEYGYTF.

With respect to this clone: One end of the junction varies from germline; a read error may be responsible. CDR3 DNA sequence: TGTGCCAGCAGCCCAGGCGGCGGGGGCGGCACTGACCCTCGGATCTTT. Translation: CASSPGGGGGTDPRIF. The chain combines TRBV7-8 with TRBJ1-1, with D possibly TRBD1 on 6 matching bases. Germline lookup yields CDR1 SGHVS and CDR2 FQNEAQ. The length of the CDR3 is 16 residues.

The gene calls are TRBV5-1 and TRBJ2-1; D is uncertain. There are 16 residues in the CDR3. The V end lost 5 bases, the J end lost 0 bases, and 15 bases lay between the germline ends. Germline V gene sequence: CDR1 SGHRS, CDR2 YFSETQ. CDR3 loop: CASSPLALSSYNEQFF. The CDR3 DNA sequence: TGCGCCAGCAGTCCCTTGGCTCTTAGCTCCTACAATGAGCAGTTCTTC.

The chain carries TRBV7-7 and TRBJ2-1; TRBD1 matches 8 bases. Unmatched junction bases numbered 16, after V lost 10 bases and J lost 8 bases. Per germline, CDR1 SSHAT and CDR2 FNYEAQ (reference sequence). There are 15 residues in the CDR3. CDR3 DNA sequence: TGTGCCACCAAACGATGGGCAGGGGGCATGGATGAGCAGTTCTTC. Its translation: CATKRWAGGMDEQFF.

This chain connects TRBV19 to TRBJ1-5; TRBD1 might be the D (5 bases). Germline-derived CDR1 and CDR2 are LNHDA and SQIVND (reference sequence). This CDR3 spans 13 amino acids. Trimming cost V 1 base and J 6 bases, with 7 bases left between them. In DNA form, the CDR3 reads TGTGCCAGTAGTATAGTGGGGACTCAGCCCCAGCATTTT. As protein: CASSIVGTQPQHF.